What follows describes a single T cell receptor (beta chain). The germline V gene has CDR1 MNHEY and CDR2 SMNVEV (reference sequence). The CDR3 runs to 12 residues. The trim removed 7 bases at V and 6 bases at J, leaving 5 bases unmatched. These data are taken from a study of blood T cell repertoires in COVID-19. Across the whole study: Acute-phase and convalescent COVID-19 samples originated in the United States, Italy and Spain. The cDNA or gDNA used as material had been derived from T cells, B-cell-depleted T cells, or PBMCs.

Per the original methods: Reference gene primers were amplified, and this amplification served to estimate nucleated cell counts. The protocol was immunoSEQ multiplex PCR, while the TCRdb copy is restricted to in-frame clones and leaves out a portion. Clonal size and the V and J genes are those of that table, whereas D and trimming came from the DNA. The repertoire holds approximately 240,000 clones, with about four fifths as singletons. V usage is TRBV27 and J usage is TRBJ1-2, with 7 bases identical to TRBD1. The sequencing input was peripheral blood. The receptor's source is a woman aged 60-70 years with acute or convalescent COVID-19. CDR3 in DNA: TGTGCCAGCAACCCGACAGGGAATGGCTACACCTTC. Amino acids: CASNPTGNGYTF.